Below, one T cell receptor (beta chain) is given with its context. This CDR3 is also generated by other DNA sequences in the sample. The data belong to a study of shared clonotypes between healthy human individuals. Study as a whole: The composition of the donors was a couple of women and a few men aged 18 to 49.

CDR3 length equals 14 residues. V lost 8 bases, J lost 2 bases, and 9 bases stayed unmatched. CDR1 is SNHLY, CDR2 FYNNEI, per germline. Sequencing used immunoSEQ multiplex PCR; TCRdb keeps in-frame clones, though not all of them. The sample carries some 550,000 clones, about 96% recorded once. The sequence was collected from a young woman in good health. The specimen sequenced was naive CD4+ T cells sorted from blood. Documented subset: CD45RA+ positively selected. The genes are TRBV2 and TRBJ2-7; 7 bases are a match to TRBD2. The CDR3 region has the DNA TGTGCCAGCCGGATTGGGCTAGCGGCCTACGAGCAGTACTTC. Protein sequence: CASRIGLAAYEQYF.